The 2 T cell receptor beta chains below come from one sample, sequenced in a study of blood T cell repertoires in COVID-19. Generated by immunoSEQ multiplex PCR, the TCRdb table keeps only in-frame clones and is missing some. The sample shows about 110,000 clones, 65% to 75% of them seen only once. Material for sequencing was peripheral blood. The receptors come from a man at least 80 years old with acute or convalescent COVID-19.

This sequence joins TRBV7-9 and TRBJ2-1, with 8 bases matching TRBD2. Germline V gene lookup returns CDR1 SEHNR and CDR2 FQNEAQ (reference sequence). With 5 bases clipped from V and 4 bases from J, the junction kept 10 bases outside the gene matches. This CDR3 is built from 16 residues. For the CDR3, the DNA is TGTGCCAGCAGCCCGCTTCGGGGGGGGGAGTACAATGAGCAGTTCTTC. Translated, it gives CASSPLRGGEYNEQFF.

The chain is built from TRBV28 and TRBJ1-5; D not certain. CDR3 length: 12 residues. CDR1 MDHEN and CDR2 SYDVKM come from the germline V gene. V dropped 3 bases and J dropped 4 bases, with 4 bases sitting between them. CDR3 sequence reads: CASSFSNQPQHF. The CDR3 DNA reads TGTGCCAGCAGTTTTTCGAATCAGCCCCAGCATTTT.